The sequence of this T cell receptor beta chain was determined in a study of CXCR3-negative and CXCR3-positive naive CD8 T cells. General study findings and limits: When CXCR3-positive naive cells were set against CXCR3-negative naive cells, the former had more hydrophobic TRB CDR3s.

With respect to this clonotype: What it recognizes is unknown.

The CDR3 spans 13 residues. The germline gives CDR1 LGHDT, CDR2 YNNKEL (reference sequence). UMI-labeled 5' RACE TRB cDNA libraries were prepared from the cells. Each CDR3 protein gets one entry in TCRdb, which reprocessed the 5' RACE reads and gives no DNA. The table counts more than 100,000 distinct CDR3 sequences; 0.4% to 0.5% lies in the top ten. The chain couples TRBV3-1 to TRBJ2-1. The sequenced sample was naive CXCR3+ CD8+ T cells from blood. Subset described: CD45RO-CCR7+CD27+CD95- naive CD8+ T cells expressing CXCR3 (TNR3+). This sequence was found in a human donor in good health. Some clones in this sample may be carry-over from other donors' samples. CDR3 in amino acids: CASSPPSGNEQFF.